Listed below are T cell receptor beta chains from one sample, sequenced in a study of T cell responses to AZD1222 COVID-19 vaccine. The assay was immunoSEQ multiplex PCR, and TCRdb's table has in-frame clones only and misses some. In the table there are about 120,000 clones, roughly 84% of which are singletons. This material consisted of peripheral blood, taken on day 0 of AZD1222 vaccination. Receptors originate from an adult in good health. Both conserved end residues are part of each CDR3. D genes are given only for firm matches. The size entry is marked missing in some rows and otherwise reads once, few, many or a size class.

v_call: TRBV27
j_call: TRBJ2-7
clone_size: -
d_call: -
cdr3_aa: CASSTGEPPYEQYF
cdr3_nt: TGTGCCAGCAGTACCGGGGAGCCCCCCTACGAGCAGTACTTC

v_call: TRBV10-3
j_call: TRBJ2-2
clone_size: -
d_call: -
cdr3_aa: CAISGRGGQNTGELFF
cdr3_nt: TGTGCCATCAGTGGACGCGGGGGCCAGAACACCGGGGAGCTGTTTTTT

v_call: TRBV6-6
j_call: TRBJ2-1
clone_size: -
d_call: -
cdr3_aa: CASSFPYNEQFF
cdr3_nt: TGTGCCAGCAGTTTCCCGTACAATGAGCAGTTCTTC

v_call: TRBV12-5
j_call: TRBJ1-2
clone_size: -
d_call: TRBD1
cdr3_aa: CASGLAGRDRGHYGYTF
cdr3_nt: TGTGCTAGTGGTTTGGCCGGCCGGGACAGGGGGCATTATGGCTACACCTTC

v_call: TRBV7-9
j_call: TRBJ2-5
clone_size: -
d_call: TRBD2
cdr3_aa: CASSNPSGGAGETQYF
cdr3_nt: TGTGCCAGCAGCAACCCGAGCGGGGGGGCCGGGGAGACCCAGTACTTC

v_call: TRBV12-3/TRBV12-4
j_call: TRBJ1-5
clone_size: -
d_call: -
cdr3_aa: CASSSPFQPQHF
cdr3_nt: TGTGCCAGCAGTTCCCCCTTTCAGCCCCAGCATTTT

v_call: TRBV27
j_call: TRBJ1-4
clone_size: once
d_call: TRBD1
cdr3_aa: CASSPGQGGEKLFF
cdr3_nt: TGTGCCAGCAGTCCGGGACAGGGTGGTGAAAAACTGTTTTTT

v_call: TRBV6-6
j_call: TRBJ2-1
clone_size: -
d_call: -
cdr3_aa: CASSYVEGGEQFF
cdr3_nt: TGTGCCAGCAGTTACGTTGAGGGAGGTGAGCAGTTCTTC

v_call: TRBV19
j_call: TRBJ1-5
clone_size: -
d_call: -
cdr3_aa: CASQPRRRPNQPQHF
cdr3_nt: TGTGCCAGTCAACCTCGACGGCGCCCCAATCAGCCCCAGCATTTT

v_call: TRBV27
j_call: TRBJ2-3
clone_size: few
d_call: -
cdr3_aa: CASSFRLGADTQYF
cdr3_nt: TGTGCCAGCAGTTTCCGCCTGGGTGCAGATACGCAGTATTTT

v_call: TRBV20-1
j_call: TRBJ1-2
clone_size: -
d_call: -
cdr3_aa: CSAGEGESYGYTF
cdr3_nt: TGCAGTGCTGGTGAGGGGGAGTCCTATGGCTACACCTTC

v_call: TRBV4-1
j_call: TRBJ2-5
clone_size: -
d_call: TRBD2
cdr3_aa: CASSAPAAGGWETQYF
cdr3_nt: TGCGCCAGCAGCGCTCCTGCAGCGGGGGGGTGGGAGACCCAGTACTTC

v_call: TRBV5-1
j_call: TRBJ1-2
clone_size: -
d_call: TRBD1
cdr3_aa: CASSWSDRGTNYGYTF
cdr3_nt: TGCGCCAGCAGCTGGAGTGACAGGGGCACTAACTATGGCTACACCTTC

v_call: TRBV19
j_call: TRBJ2-3
clone_size: once
d_call: TRBD2
cdr3_aa: CASSGVAGRSSTDTQYF
cdr3_nt: TGTGCCAGTAGTGGTGTAGCGGGGCGGTCTAGCACAGATACGCAGTATTTT

v_call: TRBV5-1
j_call: TRBJ2-5
clone_size: -
d_call: -
cdr3_aa: CASSRMWETQYF
cdr3_nt: TGCGCCAGCAGCCGGATGTGGGAGACCCAGTACTTC

v_call: TRBV19
j_call: TRBJ2-1
clone_size: few
d_call: TRBD2
cdr3_aa: CASSTLAGGDNEQFF
cdr3_nt: TGTGCCAGTAGTACCCTAGCGGGGGGGGACAATGAGCAGTTCTTC

v_call: TRBV11-2
j_call: TRBJ1-3
clone_size: -
d_call: -
cdr3_aa: CASSRGTAGGNTIYF
cdr3_nt: TGTGCCAGCAGCCGAGGGACGGCGGGAGGAAACACCATATATTTT

v_call: TRBV5-5
j_call: TRBJ1-5
clone_size: few
d_call: -
cdr3_aa: CASSPGGVSNQPQHF
cdr3_nt: TGTGCCAGCAGCCCCGGGGGGGTTAGCAATCAGCCCCAGCATTTT

v_call: TRBV18
j_call: TRBJ2-7
clone_size: -
d_call: -
cdr3_aa: CASSPDEQYF
cdr3_nt: TGTGCCAGCTCGCCGGACGAGCAGTACTTC

v_call: TRBV27
j_call: TRBJ2-5
clone_size: -
d_call: -
cdr3_aa: CASSQEGTQYF
cdr3_nt: TGTGCCAGCAGCCAGGAGGGGACCCAGTACTTC

v_call: TRBV7-9
j_call: TRBJ1-1
clone_size: -
d_call: TRBD1
cdr3_aa: CASSRTGDSSGMNTEAFF
cdr3_nt: TGTGCCAGCAGCCGGACAGGGGATTCGTCCGGCATGAACACTGAAGCTTTCTTT

v_call: TRBV19
j_call: TRBJ2-3
clone_size: -
d_call: -
cdr3_aa: CASSGIAVGVSTDTQYF
cdr3_nt: TGTGCCAGTAGTGGAATAGCGGTGGGTGTTTCCACAGATACGCAGTATTTT

v_call: TRBV10-2
j_call: TRBJ2-2
clone_size: -
d_call: -
cdr3_aa: CASSEGGGGSHNTGELFF
cdr3_nt: TGCGCCAGCAGTGAAGGTGGAGGTGGGTCGCACAACACCGGGGAGCTGTTTTTT

v_call: TRBV6-1
j_call: TRBJ1-4
clone_size: -
d_call: -
cdr3_aa: CASSDRAREKLFF
cdr3_nt: TGTGCCAGCAGTGACAGGGCGAGAGAAAAACTGTTTTTT

v_call: TRBV24-1
j_call: TRBJ1-5
clone_size: -
d_call: -
cdr3_aa: CATSVNLIGDACQPQHF
cdr3_nt: TGTGCCACCAGTGTTAACCTGATAGGGGATGCTTGCCAGCCCCAGCATTTT

v_call: TRBV30
j_call: TRBJ1-3
clone_size: -
d_call: -
cdr3_aa: CAWSVVNVGNTIYF
cdr3_nt: TGTGCCTGGAGTGTAGTCAACGTAGGAAACACCATATATTTT

v_call: TRBV10-3
j_call: TRBJ1-3
clone_size: few
d_call: -
cdr3_aa: CAISESKGSSGNTIYF
cdr3_nt: TGTGCCATCAGTGAGTCGAAGGGAAGCTCTGGAAACACCATATATTTT

v_call: TRBV7-2
j_call: TRBJ1-2
clone_size: -
d_call: -
cdr3_aa: CASSLRGVGYGYTF
cdr3_nt: TGTGCCAGCAGCTTGAGGGGGGTGGGGTATGGCTACACCTTC

v_call: TRBV3-1/TRBV3-2
j_call: TRBJ2-1
clone_size: -
d_call: TRBD2
cdr3_aa: CASSPIPAGLAGDYNEQFF
cdr3_nt: TGTGCCAGCAGCCCCATCCCCGCGGGACTAGCGGGGGACTACAATGAGCAGTTCTTC

v_call: TRBV5-8
j_call: TRBJ2-3
clone_size: -
d_call: TRBD1
cdr3_aa: CASNPGTGGKGFADTQYF
cdr3_nt: TGTGCCAGCAACCCCGGGACAGGAGGAAAAGGGTTCGCAGATACGCAGTATTTT

v_call: TRBV6-5
j_call: TRBJ1-2
clone_size: once
d_call: -
cdr3_aa: CASSYLTGSAYGYTF
cdr3_nt: TGTGCCAGCAGTTACTTGACAGGTTCTGCGTATGGCTACACCTTC

v_call: TRBV15
j_call: TRBJ1-4
clone_size: -
d_call: -
cdr3_aa: CATSRDGRMSTNEKLFF
cdr3_nt: TGTGCCACCAGCAGAGACGGCAGAATGTCAACTAATGAAAAACTGTTTTTT

v_call: TRBV7-8
j_call: TRBJ1-5
clone_size: -
d_call: -
cdr3_aa: CASSSYRAGNQPQHF
cdr3_nt: TGTGCCAGCAGCTCTTACAGGGCCGGCAATCAGCCCCAGCATTTT

v_call: TRBV6-1
j_call: TRBJ1-5
clone_size: -
d_call: -
cdr3_aa: CASSEDGNGNQPQHF
cdr3_nt: TGTGCCAGCAGTGAAGACGGCAACGGCAATCAGCCCCAGCATTTT

v_call: TRBV19
j_call: TRBJ2-3
clone_size: -
d_call: -
cdr3_aa: CASSILGSTDTQYF
cdr3_nt: TGTGCCAGTAGTATCTTGGGTAGCACAGATACGCAGTATTTT

v_call: TRBV4-2
j_call: TRBJ2-1
clone_size: -
d_call: TRBD2
cdr3_aa: CASSLENSGGYNEQFF
cdr3_nt: TGTGCCAGCAGCCTAGAGAACAGCGGGGGGTACAATGAGCAGTTCTTC

v_call: TRBV11-3
j_call: TRBJ2-2
clone_size: -
d_call: -
cdr3_aa: CASSLTGELFF
cdr3_nt: TGTGCCAGCAGCCTCACCGGGGAGCTGTTTTTT

v_call: TRBV2
j_call: TRBJ1-2
clone_size: once
d_call: TRBD1
cdr3_aa: CASQGAQGYGYTF
cdr3_nt: TGTGCCAGCCAGGGGGCGCAAGGCTATGGCTACACCTTC

v_call: TRBV7-8
j_call: TRBJ1-6
clone_size: few
d_call: TRBD1
cdr3_aa: CASSSPGTGGSPLHF
cdr3_nt: TGTGCCAGCAGCTCGCCCGGGACAGGGGGTTCACCCCTCCACTTT

v_call: TRBV9
j_call: TRBJ2-5
clone_size: -
d_call: -
cdr3_aa: CASSAMQGNQETQYF
cdr3_nt: TGTGCCAGCAGCGCCATGCAGGGCAACCAAGAGACCCAGTACTTC

v_call: TRBV4-2
j_call: TRBJ1-1
clone_size: once
d_call: -
cdr3_aa: CASSQDSRVGGTEAFF
cdr3_nt: TGTGCCAGCAGCCAAGATTCCAGAGTGGGGGGCACTGAAGCTTTCTTT

v_call: TRBV4-1
j_call: TRBJ1-5
clone_size: -
d_call: -
cdr3_aa: CASSQVGARFSNQPQHF
cdr3_nt: TGCGCCAGCAGCCAAGTGGGGGCTAGGTTTAGCAATCAGCCCCAGCATTTT

v_call: TRBV25-1
j_call: TRBJ1-2
clone_size: -
d_call: TRBD1
cdr3_aa: CASSGQGAATNYGYTF
cdr3_nt: TGTGCCAGCAGTGGACAGGGGGCTGCTACTAACTATGGCTACACCTTC

v_call: TRBV7-7
j_call: TRBJ2-7
clone_size: few
d_call: TRBD1
cdr3_aa: CARSTSGGFISYEQYF
cdr3_nt: TGTGCCAGATCGACCTCAGGGGGTTTTATCTCCTACGAGCAGTACTTC

v_call: TRBV5-5
j_call: TRBJ2-1
clone_size: -
d_call: TRBD1
cdr3_aa: CASSLEQGARFF
cdr3_nt: TGTGCCAGCAGCCTCGAACAGGGGGCCCGGTTCTTC

v_call: TRBV5-1
j_call: TRBJ2-5
clone_size: -
d_call: -
cdr3_aa: CASSLQGRQEETQYF
cdr3_nt: TGCGCCAGCAGCTTGCAGGGGAGACAAGAAGAGACCCAGTACTTC

v_call: TRBV4-1
j_call: TRBJ1-2
clone_size: -
d_call: -
cdr3_aa: CASSQVIVGYGYTF
cdr3_nt: TGCGCCAGCAGCCAGGTTATCGTCGGCTATGGCTACACCTTC

v_call: TRBV5-1
j_call: TRBJ2-1
clone_size: once
d_call: TRBD2
cdr3_aa: CASRLLAGSSYNEQFF
cdr3_nt: TGCGCCAGCAGGCTACTAGCGGGGAGCTCCTACAATGAGCAGTTCTTC

v_call: TRBV18
j_call: TRBJ2-3
clone_size: -
d_call: -
cdr3_aa: CASSKRDTTDTQYF
cdr3_nt: TGTGCCAGCTCTAAGCGAGATACCACAGATACGCAGTATTTT

v_call: TRBV9
j_call: TRBJ1-1
clone_size: once
d_call: -
cdr3_aa: CASSVDQGRTEAFF
cdr3_nt: TGTGCCAGCAGCGTAGATCAGGGACGCACTGAAGCTTTCTTT

v_call: TRBV12-3/TRBV12-4
j_call: TRBJ2-5
clone_size: -
d_call: -
cdr3_aa: CASSQVLETQYF
cdr3_nt: TGTGCCAGCAGCCAAGTTTTGGAGACCCAGTACTTC

v_call: TRBV7-2
j_call: TRBJ2-1
clone_size: -
d_call: -
cdr3_aa: CASSSFGAVGEQFF
cdr3_nt: TGTGCCAGCAGCTCCTTTGGCGCCGTGGGTGAGCAGTTCTTC

v_call: TRBV5-4
j_call: TRBJ2-5
clone_size: -
d_call: -
cdr3_aa: CASSIDQFQETQYF
cdr3_nt: TGTGCCAGCAGCATCGACCAGTTCCAAGAGACCCAGTACTTC

v_call: TRBV19
j_call: TRBJ1-2
clone_size: -
d_call: -
cdr3_aa: CASSKGAGLGYGYTF
cdr3_nt: TGTGCCAGTAGTAAAGGTGCAGGACTCGGCTATGGCTACACCTTC